Presented here are 9 T cell receptor beta chains from one specimen sequenced in a study of T cell responses to AZD1222 COVID-19 vaccine. The assay was immunoSEQ multiplex PCR, and TCRdb's table has in-frame clones only and misses some. The sample has under 200,000 clones; 90% to 95% are singletons. Sequences were derived from peripheral blood, sampled 28 days after the second dose of the MenACWY control vaccine. These receptors came from an adult who received the MenACWY meningococcal vaccine as a control.

The rearrangement links TRBV7-9 to TRBJ2-1; 9 nucleotides align to TRBD2. The CDR3 is 16 amino acids. CDR1 and CDR2 (germline): SEHNR, FQNEAQ (reference sequence). Unmatched junction bases numbered 5, after V lost 3 bases and J lost 2 bases. The chain's CDR3 is CASSFSIAGAYNEQFF. In DNA form, the CDR3 reads TGTGCCAGCAGCTTCTCGATAGCGGGAGCCTACAATGAGCAGTTCTTC.

This chain links TRBV11-3 with TRBJ2-5; 8 bases agree with TRBD2. CDR1 SGHNT and CDR2 YENEEA come from the germline V gene. The J segment lost 6 bases and the V segment lost 2 bases, leaving 5 bases of the junction unmatched. The CDR3 totals 14 residues. CDR3 sequence (DNA): TGTGCCAGCAGCTTACAGCGGGAGTTGCAGACCCAGTACTTC. It is translated as CASSLQRELQTQYF.

This rearrangement joins TRBV10-3 to TRBJ1-4, with D unresolved. The CDR3 runs to 12 residues. In germline, CDR1 is ENHRY, CDR2 SYGVKD. V lost 4 bases and J 4 bases, leaving 4 bases between the germline ends. The CDR3 coding sequence is TGTGCCATCAGTGCGGGTAATGAAAAACTGTTTTTT. Translating gives CAISAGNEKLFF.

This chain links TRBV12-3 or TRBV12-4 with TRBJ1-2; weak D call: TRBD1 (6 bases). CDR3 length: 13 amino acids. V lost 5 bases and J 8 bases, leaving 15 bases between the germline ends. CDR3 DNA: TGTGCCAGCAGTCTGGGGGGGGCTTGGGGCTACACCTTC. Protein sequence: CASSLGGAWGYTF.

V is TRBV19 and J is TRBJ1-1; D is unresolved. V was shortened by 5 bases and J by 5 bases, with 9 bases between the two germline ends. Looked up from germline, CDR1 is LNHDA and CDR2 is SQIVND (reference sequence). This CDR3 comprises 12 residues. Here the CDR3 DNA reads TGTGCCAGTAGTCTCATGGGGACTGAAGCTTTCTTT. Translating gives CASSLMGTEAFF.

The chain joins TRBV11-2 to TRBJ1-1; D call uncertain. Trimming stripped 1 base from V and 3 bases from J, with 12 bases between. CDR3 length: 15 amino acids. The V gene's germline CDR1 is SGHAT and CDR2 FQNNGV. CDR3 sequence: CASSLGLGGDTEAFF. In DNA form, the CDR3 reads TGTGCCAGCAGCTTAGGTCTAGGAGGTGACACTGAAGCTTTCTTT.

The V gene is TRBV27, the J gene TRBJ2-7, with 9 bases matching TRBD1. CDR3 size: 13 residues. V lost 5 bases, J lost 2 bases, and 1 base stayed unmatched. The germline gives CDR1 MNHEY, CDR2 SMNVEV (reference sequence). The CDR3 DNA sequence: TGTGCCAGCAGTCGACAGGGGGCCTACGAGCAGTACTTC. Protein sequence: CASSRQGAYEQYF.

The CDR3 sequence: CASSEKWAGRRNEQFF. CDR3 coding DNA: TGTGCCAGCAGTGAAAAGTGGGCAGGGCGGCGGAATGAGCAGTTCTTC. This chain joins TRBV2 and TRBJ2-1; TRBD1 is a possible D gene (5 bases). Looked up from germline, CDR1 is SNHLY and CDR2 is FYNNEI. Trimming shortened V by 2 bases and J by 7 bases, and 18 bases separated the two germline ends. The CDR3 is made up of 16 amino acids.

The chain recombines TRBV5-4 with TRBJ2-1; possibly TRBD2 for D (5 bases). The CDR3 sequence is 15 residues long. Germline CDR1 SGHNT, CDR2 YYREEE (reference sequence). V was clipped by 4 bases and J by 7 bases, with 18 bases between them. The CDR3 sequence is CASSLAGSSVNEQFF. Here the CDR3 DNA reads TGTGCCAGCAGCCTGGCGGGCTCCTCGGTAAATGAGCAGTTCTTC.